This T cell receptor (beta chain) was captured by sequencing in a study of blood T cell repertoires in COVID-19. Trimming stripped 6 bases from V and 0 bases from J, with 12 bases between. CDR3 length: 15 amino acids. The V gene's germline CDR1 is KGHSH and CDR2 LQKENI. The assay was immunoSEQ multiplex PCR, and TCRdb's table has in-frame clones only and misses some. Seen here are 250,000 to 300,000 clones, roughly 90% observed once, and the top ten hold 1.5% to 2%. This TCR was sampled from a woman aged 55 to 70 who had recovered from COVID-19. The chain couples TRBV18 to TRBJ1-3; D is undetermined. The sequenced material came from PBMCs or T cells enriched from blood (not recorded which). The CDR3 loop is CASSLIRDSGNTIYF. Here the CDR3 DNA reads TGTGCCAGCTCCCTCATCCGGGACTCTGGAAACACCATATATTTT.